The 29 T cell receptor beta chains listed next were all sequenced from one sample in a study of blood T cell repertoires in COVID-19. Some clones are missing from TCRdb's copy, which holds only in-frame ones; the method was immunoSEQ multiplex PCR. In the table there are around 99,000 clones, roughly 83% of which are singletons. The material sequenced was peripheral blood. The receptors were sampled from a human donor in a cohort sampled during active COVID-19.

Concerning this clone itself: At one of its ends the junction is not consistent with the germline gene, which may arise from a read error. The chain recombines TRBV6-1 with TRBJ2-6, with D perhaps matching TRBD1 (5 bases). In germline, CDR1 is MNHNS, CDR2 SASEGT. CDR3 size: 16 residues. CDR3 nucleotides: TGTGCCAGCAGTGATTCGTTAAAGTCTGGGGCCAACGTCCTGATTTTC. Its protein product is CASSDSLKSGANVLIF.

The V gene is TRBV6-2 or TRBV6-3, the J gene TRBJ2-2; D is unresolved. This CDR3 comprises 14 residues. V lost 4 bases to trimming and J lost 2 bases, with 8 bases between them. Germline CDR1 reads MNHEY; CDR2 reads SVGEGT. Here the CDR3 reads CASSFLKNTGELFF. CDR3 DNA: TGTGCCAGCAGTTTCCTAAAAAACACCGGGGAGCTGTTTTTT.

With respect to this clone: Other DNA sequences in this sample translate to the same CDR3. The chain is built from TRBV5-4 and TRBJ2-3, with 12 bases fitting TRBD2. V gave up 3 bases and J gave up 6 bases; unmatched junction bases: 5. Germline assignment: CDR1 SGHNT and CDR2 YYREEE (reference sequence). The CDR3 has 15 residues. The CDR3 DNA is TGTGCCAGCAGCTCCCTAGCGGGAGGGATGGATACGCAGTATTTT. Translated: CASSSLAGGMDTQYF.

The chain links TRBV5-4 to TRBJ2-3; D perhaps matches TRBD2 (6 bases). V was cut by 4 bases and J by 0 bases, with 9 bases left in between. Germline V gene lookup returns CDR1 SGHNT and CDR2 YYREEE (reference sequence). The CDR3 loop spans 14 amino acids. The CDR3 spells CASSRDSSTDTQYF. The CDR3 DNA sequence: TGTGCCAGCAGCCGGGACTCCAGCACAGATACGCAGTATTTT.

The chain carries TRBV5-1 and TRBJ1-4; a weak D match, TRBD1 (6 bases). V lost 4 bases and J lost 7, with 14 bases in between. Germline assignment: CDR1 SGHRS and CDR2 YFSETQ. This CDR3 is built from 14 residues. This chain's CDR3 is CASSPGGGVEKLFF. The DNA for the CDR3 is TGCGCCAGCAGCCCCGGGGGGGGCGTTGAAAAACTGTTTTTT.

The J gene is TRBJ1-2, the V gene TRBV6-5; D perhaps matches TRBD1 (6 bases). V lost 6 bases, J lost 6 bases, and 14 bases lay in between. The germline V gene encodes CDR1 MNHEY and CDR2 SVGAGI. CDR3 length: 13 amino acids. CDR3 nucleotide sequence: TGTGCCAGCAGCCTAGACAGGACAGATGGCTACACCTTC. It is translated as CASSLDRTDGYTF.

The chain uses TRBV5-4 and TRBJ2-7; 10 bases map to TRBD1. This CDR3 comprises 15 residues. Trimming at V came to 4 bases and at J to 4 bases, leaving 8 bases not matched to a gene. Looked up from germline, CDR1 is SGHNT and CDR2 is YYREEE (reference sequence). Here the CDR3 DNA reads TGTGCCAGCAGCCGGGGACAGGGGAAAGTTTACGAGCAGTACTTC. It specifies CASSRGQGKVYEQYF.

The chain couples TRBV5-1 to TRBJ2-5, with D perhaps TRBD2 (6 bases). Trimming pared 1 base from V and 4 bases from J, leaving 14 bases between. The CDR3 is made up of 15 amino acids. Germline CDR1 reads SGHRS; CDR2 reads YFSETQ. DNA of the CDR3: TGCGCCAGCAGCTTGTCCGCGGGGCGCAGAGAGACCCAGTACTTC. Protein: CASSLSAGRRETQYF. Drawing the rest from reference TRBV5-1 and TRBJ2-5, the complete variable domain is KAGVTQTPRYLIKTRGQQVTLSCSPISGHRSVSWYQQTPGQGLQFLFEYFSETQRNKGNFPGRFSGRQFSNSRSEMNVSTLELGDSALYLCASSLSAGRRETQYFGPGTRLLVL.

The table lists this clone with a count of one. This chain joins TRBV5-6 and TRBJ1-2; D might be TRBD1 (5 bases). CDR3 length: 12 amino acids. Germline V lookup: CDR1 SGHDT, CDR2 YYEEEE. The germline V and J ends were trimmed by 4 bases and 6 bases, with 10 bases remaining between them. The CDR3 is CASSTGVDGYTF. Written as DNA, the CDR3 is TGTGCCAGCAGCACAGGAGTCGATGGCTACACCTTC.

The chain uses TRBV27 and TRBJ2-5; D might be TRBD2 (6 bases). V was clipped by 5 bases and J by 8 bases, with 15 bases between them. The CDR3 covers 13 residues. Germline V gene data show CDR1 as MNHEY and CDR2 as SMNVEV (reference sequence). CDR3 residues: CASSPTRWPTQYF. As DNA, the CDR3 is TGTGCCAGCAGTCCGACTAGGTGGCCAACCCAGTACTTC.

The chain links TRBV28 to TRBJ2-1, with D maybe TRBD1 (5 bases). V lost 5 bases and J 10 bases, leaving 21 bases between the germline ends. The CDR3 has 15 residues. Germline CDR1 MDHEN, CDR2 SYDVKM. The CDR3 nucleotides read TGTGCCAGCAGTGCCCTCGGAGACAGAATCAACGAGCAGTTCTTC. Protein: CASSALGDRINEQFF.

This clone was detected only once. The chain is built from TRBV7-2 and TRBJ1-6, with TRBD1 matching 9 bases. CDR1 SGHTA and CDR2 FQGNSA come from the germline V gene. This CDR3 has 15 residues. V shed 2 bases and J 7 bases; nucleotides not matched to a gene: 3. The CDR3 spells CASSLWGQGNSPLHF. As DNA, the CDR3 is TGTGCCAGCAGCTTATGGGGACAGGGCAATTCACCCCTCCACTTT.

The V call is TRBV1, the J call TRBJ2-1; whether TRBD2, the table's D call, matches the DNA was not checked. TRBV1 is marked as a pseudogene. This CDR3 has 15 residues. DNA of the CDR3: TGCACCAGCAGCCGGGCTAGCGGGACCTACAATGAGCAGTTCTTC. Its translation: CTSSRASGTYNEQFF.

The chain joins TRBV30 to TRBJ1-5; no definite D call. CDR1 is GTSNPN and CDR2 is SVGIG in the germline V gene (reference sequence). V was pared by 1 base and J by 4 bases, with 8 bases between. The CDR3 is made up of 13 amino acids. The CDR3 region is CAWSGSRNQPQHF. The CDR3 nucleotides read TGTGCCTGGAGTGGTTCCAGAAATCAGCCCCAGCATTTT. The whole variable domain, remainder taken from reference TRBV30 and TRBJ1-5, is SQTIHQWPATLVQPVGSPLSLECTVEGTSNPNLYWYRQAAGRGLQLLFYSVGIGQISSEVPQNLSASRPQDRQFILSSKKLLLSDSGFYLCAWSGSRNQPQHFGDGTRLSIL.

The chain employs TRBV2 and TRBJ1-6, with D possibly being TRBD1 (5 bases). The CDR3 spans 15 residues. The germline CDR1 and CDR2 sequences are SNHLY and FYNNEI. Trimming stripped 3 bases from V and 4 bases from J, with 10 bases between. The CDR3 here is CASSEGPGYNSPLHF. Here the CDR3 DNA reads TGTGCCAGCAGTGAGGGGCCAGGGTATAATTCACCCCTCCACTTT.

The V gene is TRBV4-1, the J gene TRBJ1-2; TRBD1 agrees at 8 bases. V shed 7 bases, J shed 3 bases, and the junction held 10 bases outside the gene matches. CDR1 and CDR2 (germline): MGHRA, YSYEKL. This CDR3 has 15 amino acids. CDR3 coding DNA: TGCGCCAGCACCGAGACAGGGGAGGCTTACTATGGCTACACCTTC. It is translated as CASTETGEAYYGYTF.

The gene calls are TRBV9 and TRBJ2-3, with TRBD2 as a possible D gene (6 bases). Trimming stripped 4 bases from V and 3 bases from J, with 12 bases between. Germline values: CDR1 SGDLS, CDR2 YYNGEE. The CDR3 runs 14 residues. The CDR3 DNA reads as TGTGCCAGCAGCACAATCCGGGGGACAGATACGCAGTATTTT. Encoded protein: CASSTIRGTDTQYF.

The V gene is TRBV4-3, the J gene TRBJ2-3; D may be TRBD2 (7 bases). The CDR3 extends over 15 amino acids. Germline CDR1 LGHNA, CDR2 YSLEER. V lost 1 base and J 2 bases, leaving 10 bases between the germline ends. The CDR3 loop reads CASSQGRGPTDTQYF. CDR3 in DNA: TGCGCCAGCAGCCAAGGGCGGGGGCCCACAGATACGCAGTATTTT.

V usage is TRBV5-1 and J usage is TRBJ1-2; 8 bases line up with TRBD1. Germline assignment: CDR1 SGHRS and CDR2 YFSETQ. V shed 0 bases and J 4 bases; nucleotides not matched to a gene: 5. CDR3 size: 15 residues. The CDR3 spells CASSLDGQGSYGYTF. CDR3 nucleotide sequence: TGCGCCAGCAGCTTGGACGGACAGGGAAGCTATGGCTACACCTTC.

The chain employs TRBV6-2 or TRBV6-3 and TRBJ1-5, with TRBD1 matching 9 bases. This CDR3 is 18 amino acids long. Germline CDR1 and CDR2: MNHEY and SVGEGT. The trim removed 5 bases at V and 3 bases at J, leaving 14 bases unmatched. The CDR3 loop is CASSPWEAGTGFNQPQHF. The CDR3 bases are TGTGCCAGCAGTCCCTGGGAGGCCGGGACAGGGTTCAATCAGCCCCAGCATTTT.

In this sample, this clone turned up once. The chain is built from TRBV6-2 or TRBV6-3 and TRBJ2-4; D possibly corresponds to TRBD1 (6 bases). Germline V gene lookup returns CDR1 MNHEY and CDR2 SVGEGT. Trimming shortened V by 5 bases and J by 0 bases, and 14 bases separated the two germline ends. This CDR3 has 16 residues. CDR3 sequence (DNA): TGTGCCAGCAGTACCCCTGACAGGTTAGCCAAAAACATTCAGTACTTC. This sequence encodes CASSTPDRLAKNIQYF.

The chain links TRBV30 to TRBJ2-6; no definite D call. CDR1 and CDR2 from the germline V gene are GTSNPN and SVGIG (reference sequence). This CDR3 comprises 13 residues. With 0 bases removed from V and 3 bases from J, the gap between germline ends came to 3 bases. The CDR3 DNA follows: TGTGCCTGGAGTGTCGGTGGGGCCAACGTCCTGACTTTC. It translates to CAWSVGGANVLTF.

This clone was seen a few times. The chain combines TRBV18 with TRBJ2-7; 8 bases match TRBD1. The CDR3 sequence is 14 residues long. Losses at the gene ends were 3 bases for V and 2 bases for J; bases not matched to a gene: 3. Germline V lookup: CDR1 KGHSH, CDR2 LQKENI. The CDR3, as DNA: TGTGCCAGCTCACCGGGACAGGCCGCCTACGAGCAGTACTTC. Its translation: CASSPGQAAYEQYF.

The chain employs TRBV5-6 and TRBJ2-2, with 9 positions matching TRBD1. The germline gives CDR1 SGHDT, CDR2 YYEEEE. The CDR3 length is 16 residues. The J segment lost 0 bases and the V segment lost 5 bases, leaving 5 bases of the junction unmatched. The CDR3 here is CASSPRQGANTGELFF. CDR3 nucleotide sequence: TGTGCCAGCAGTCCGAGACAGGGGGCGAACACCGGGGAGCTGTTTTTT.

This clone was observed a handful of times. The V and J genes are TRBV7-3 and TRBJ1-1; the D gene is possibly TRBD1 (5 bases). With 5 bases removed from V and 4 bases from J, the gap between germline ends came to 14 bases. The CDR3 is made up of 14 amino acids. CDR1 and CDR2 (germline): SGHTA, FQGTGA. CDR3 coding DNA: TGTGCCAGCAGCAGCGGGACGGGGAGCACTGAAGCTTTCTTT. Amino acids: CASSSGTGSTEAFF. Together with reference TRBV7-3 and TRBJ1-1, the CDR3 gives the full variable domain: GAGVSQTPSNKVTEKGKYVELRCDPISGHTALYWYRQSLGQGPEFLIYFQGTGAADDSGLPNDRFFAVRPEGSVSTLKIQRTERGDSAVYLCASSSGTGSTEAFFGQGTRLTVV.

Only one count was recorded for this clone. The J gene is TRBJ1-4, the V gene TRBV2; possible D gene TRBD1, 6 bases. Per the germline V gene, CDR1 is SNHLY and CDR2 is FYNNEI. The V end was cut by 8 bases, the J end by 7 bases, with 14 bases between. The CDR3 has 13 residues. The CDR3 DNA reads TGTGCCAGCCAGGGGCGGGGGAGTGAAAAACTGTTTTTT. Protein product: CASQGRGSEKLFF.

The V and J genes are TRBV19 and TRBJ2-7; 8 bases line up with TRBD1. The CDR3 totals 13 residues. CDR1 LNHDA and CDR2 SQIVND come from the germline V gene (reference sequence). The ends lost 7 bases at V and 4 bases at J; junction bases unmatched: 6. CDR3 nucleotide sequence: TGTGCCAGTACTCGGACAGGGCATTACGAGCAGTACTTC. It specifies CASTRTGHYEQYF.

The J gene is TRBJ1-1, the V gene TRBV30; no clear D gene. Germline assignment: CDR1 GTSNPN and CDR2 SVGIG (reference sequence). CDR3 length: 12 residues. The V and J ends lost 2 bases and 4 bases respectively, with 8 bases between them. The DNA for the CDR3 is TGTGCCTGGAGTCCTCACAGCACTGAAGCTTTCTTT. Encoded protein: CAWSPHSTEAFF.

This rearrangement joins TRBV7-2 to TRBJ2-7; 7 bases are shared with TRBD2. V lost 3 bases, J lost 4 bases, and 9 bases stayed unmatched. This CDR3 has 15 residues. The germline V gene has CDR1 SGHTA and CDR2 FQGNSA. CDR3 region: CASSFDGRSVYEQYF. The DNA of the CDR3 is TGTGCCAGCAGCTTTGACGGGAGGAGCGTGTACGAGCAGTACTTC.